These T cell receptor beta chains were read from a single sample in a study of T cell responses to AZD1222 COVID-19 vaccine. Sequencing used immunoSEQ multiplex PCR; TCRdb keeps in-frame clones, though not all of them. The data contain approximately 150,000 clones, roughly 89% of them singletons. The sample consisted of peripheral blood, taken on day 0 of AZD1222 vaccination. Every receptor here comes from an adult in good health. The CDR3 runs from the conserved cysteine through the conserved F or W.

j_gene: TRBJ2-7; v_gene: TRBV5-4; CDR3aa: CASSLEVGALYEQYF
j_gene: TRBJ2-1; v_gene: TRBV30; CDR3aa: CAWSSMYEQFF
j_gene: TRBJ2-1; v_gene: TRBV11-2; CDR3aa: CASSLDWQGDEQFF
j_gene: TRBJ2-2; v_gene: TRBV3-1/TRBV3-2; CDR3aa: CASSQDRWSPGTNANTGELFF
j_gene: TRBJ1-5; v_gene: TRBV4-3; CDR3aa: CASSQDWGGRGQPQHF
j_gene: TRBJ1-5; v_gene: TRBV24-1; CDR3aa: CATLPIPGPSKPWYQPQHF
j_gene: TRBJ2-7; v_gene: TRBV27; CDR3aa: CASSFGTSGSYEQYF
j_gene: TRBJ2-1; v_gene: TRBV4-3; CDR3aa: CASSQEPALQRANEQFF
j_gene: TRBJ2-2; v_gene: TRBV28; CDR3aa: CASSLEVVTGELFF
j_gene: TRBJ1-5; v_gene: TRBV28; CDR3aa: CASIRDSLNQPQHF
j_gene: TRBJ2-3; v_gene: TRBV5-8; CDR3aa: CASSLGTEQTSTDTQYF
j_gene: TRBJ2-1; v_gene: TRBV11-3; CDR3aa: CASSLGRTSGRGEQFF
j_gene: TRBJ1-2; v_gene: TRBV27; CDR3aa: CASSFGQGSYGYTF
j_gene: TRBJ2-2; v_gene: TRBV28; CDR3aa: CASSLSPWEGIPGELFF
j_gene: TRBJ1-5; v_gene: TRBV28; CDR3aa: CASSFQEGATQYSNQPQHF
j_gene: TRBJ2-7; v_gene: TRBV6-5; CDR3aa: CASPPQGLVYEQYF
j_gene: TRBJ1-4; v_gene: TRBV7-8; CDR3aa: CASSLDGRATNEKLFF
j_gene: TRBJ2-5; v_gene: TRBV7-2; CDR3aa: CASSPNPAPQGETQYF
j_gene: TRBJ2-1; v_gene: TRBV7-9; CDR3aa: CASSSRPLGNEQFF
j_gene: TRBJ1-1; v_gene: TRBV20-1; CDR3aa: CSASTVTEAFF
j_gene: TRBJ2-1; v_gene: TRBV14; CDR3aa: CASSQDAGLADYNEQFF
j_gene: TRBJ2-7; v_gene: TRBV6-6; CDR3aa: CASSRTGVGIYEQYF
j_gene: TRBJ2-1; v_gene: TRBV6-1; CDR3aa: CASSEGRVNEQFF
j_gene: TRBJ1-2; v_gene: TRBV29-1; CDR3aa: CSVPRGINYGYTF
j_gene: TRBJ1-2; v_gene: TRBV6-1; CDR3aa: CASSEVLRNYGYTF
j_gene: TRBJ2-5; v_gene: TRBV28; CDR3aa: CASSSPTGYQETQYF
j_gene: TRBJ2-2; v_gene: TRBV11-2; CDR3aa: CASSPQLVGGELFF
j_gene: TRBJ2-5; v_gene: TRBV10-1; CDR3aa: CASSEETGLLSETQYF
j_gene: TRBJ1-1; v_gene: TRBV15; CDR3aa: CATSRSGAGGTEAFF
j_gene: TRBJ2-1; v_gene: TRBV5-1; CDR3aa: CASSLEGYGGNEQFF
j_gene: TRBJ1-1; v_gene: TRBV27; CDR3aa: CASSSQVFNTEAFF
j_gene: TRBJ2-7; v_gene: TRBV12-5; CDR3aa: CASGRDLYEQYF
j_gene: TRBJ2-7; v_gene: TRBV7-8; CDR3aa: CASSLAESYEQYF
j_gene: TRBJ2-6; v_gene: TRBV21-1; CDR3aa: CASSKGVILGLAGANSGANVLTF
j_gene: TRBJ1-4; v_gene: TRBV7-2; CDR3aa: CASSLGTENEKLFF
j_gene: TRBJ2-7; v_gene: TRBV2; CDR3aa: CASSERGATGYEQYF
j_gene: TRBJ2-3; v_gene: TRBV7-3; CDR3aa: CASSLTAVQDTQYF
j_gene: TRBJ1-2; v_gene: TRBV4-2; CDR3aa: CASSQEQGAANYGYTF